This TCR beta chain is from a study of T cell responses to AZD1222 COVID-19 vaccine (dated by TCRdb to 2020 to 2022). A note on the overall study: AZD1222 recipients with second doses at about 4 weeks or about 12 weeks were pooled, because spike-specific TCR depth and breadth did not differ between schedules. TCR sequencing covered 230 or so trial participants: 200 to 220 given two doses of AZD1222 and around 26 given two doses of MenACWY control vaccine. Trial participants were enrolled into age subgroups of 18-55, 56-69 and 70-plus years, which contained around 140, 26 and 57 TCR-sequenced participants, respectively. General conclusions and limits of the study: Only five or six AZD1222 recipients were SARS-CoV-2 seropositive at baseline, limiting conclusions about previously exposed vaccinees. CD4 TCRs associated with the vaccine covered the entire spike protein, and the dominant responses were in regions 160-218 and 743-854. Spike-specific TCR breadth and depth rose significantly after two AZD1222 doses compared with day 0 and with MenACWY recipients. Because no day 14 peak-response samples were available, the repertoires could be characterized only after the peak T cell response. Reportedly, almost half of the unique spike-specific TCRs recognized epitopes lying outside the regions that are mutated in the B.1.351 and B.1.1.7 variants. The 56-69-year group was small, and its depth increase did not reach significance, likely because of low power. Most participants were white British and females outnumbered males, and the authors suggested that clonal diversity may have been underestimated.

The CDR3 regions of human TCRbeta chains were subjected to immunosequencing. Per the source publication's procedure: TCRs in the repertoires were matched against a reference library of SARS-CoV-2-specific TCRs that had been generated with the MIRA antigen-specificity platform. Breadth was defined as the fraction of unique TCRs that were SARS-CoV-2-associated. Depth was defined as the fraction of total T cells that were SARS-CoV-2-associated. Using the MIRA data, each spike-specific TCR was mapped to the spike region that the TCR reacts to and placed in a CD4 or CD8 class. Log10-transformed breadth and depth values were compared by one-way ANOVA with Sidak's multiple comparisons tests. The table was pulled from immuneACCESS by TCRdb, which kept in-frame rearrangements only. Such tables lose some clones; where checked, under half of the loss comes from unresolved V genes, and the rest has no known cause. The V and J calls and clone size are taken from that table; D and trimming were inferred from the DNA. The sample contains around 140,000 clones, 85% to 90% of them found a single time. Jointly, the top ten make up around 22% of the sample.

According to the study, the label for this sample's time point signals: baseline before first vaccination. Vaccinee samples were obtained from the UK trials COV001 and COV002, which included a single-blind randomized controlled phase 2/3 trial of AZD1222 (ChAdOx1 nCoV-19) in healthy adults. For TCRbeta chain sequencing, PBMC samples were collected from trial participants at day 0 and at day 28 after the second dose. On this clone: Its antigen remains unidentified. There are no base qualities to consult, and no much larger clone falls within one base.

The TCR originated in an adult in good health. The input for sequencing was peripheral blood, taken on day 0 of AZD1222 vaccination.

For the CDR3, the sequence is CASTTGLLNTEAFF. The DNA reads TGTGCCAGCACTACAGGGCTTCTGAACACTGAAGCTTTCTTT. The chain employs TRBV6-5 and TRBJ1-1; TRBD1 is a possible D gene, resting on 6 matching bases. From the germline V gene, CDR1 is MNHEY and CDR2 is SVGAGI. Deletion took 7 bases off V and 0 bases off J, with a span of 12 bases between the germline ends. The CDR3 measures 14 amino acids from cysteine to phenylalanine. Only the CDR3 portion is preserved as DNA: 42 bases, with reading frame beginning at the first base.